Below, 26 T cell receptor beta chains from the same sample are listed, as sequenced in a study of blood T cell repertoires in COVID-19 (dated by TCRdb to about 2020). Library method: the immunoSEQ multiplex PCR assay. In TCRdb, the immuneACCESS table is reduced to in-frame sequences with V and J assigned. These tables do not hold every clone; where another copy was compared, an unresolved V gene accounts for under half, and the others remain unexplained. Recorded for this sample are 150,000 to 200,000 clones; about four fifths of them occurred a single time. In total, the top ten clones hold 12% of the sample. Source material: peripheral blood. These receptors originate from a woman older than 75 with COVID-19, enrolled during active disease.

This chain links TRBV7-9 with TRBJ2-7, with 10 nucleotides matching TRBD2. Germline lookup yields CDR1 SEHNR and CDR2 FQNEAQ (reference sequence). The CDR3 has 15 amino acids. The junction had 9 bases not matched to a gene; V was cut back by 4 bases and J by 6 bases. The CDR3 loop is CASSSPGLAGAEQYF. In DNA, the CDR3 is TGTGCCAGCAGCTCCCCGGGCCTAGCGGGAGCCGAGCAGTACTTC.

The rearrangement links TRBV19 to TRBJ2-3; 14 positions agree with TRBD2. The germline V gene encodes CDR1 LNHDA and CDR2 SQIVND (reference sequence). V trimming: 5 bases; J trimming: 1 base; junction bases outside the gene matches: 8. The CDR3 runs to 18 residues. This chain's CDR3 is CASSLRLAGGKGTDTQYF. CDR3 nucleotide sequence: TGTGCCAGTAGTCTCAGACTAGCGGGAGGGAAGGGCACAGATACGCAGTATTTT.

CDR3 coding DNA: TGTGCCAGTAGTATAACCCCGGTTGTCAGGGCTAACTATGGCTACACCTTC. Translating it yields CASSITPVVRANYGYTF. The chain combines TRBV19 with TRBJ1-2; maybe TRBD1 (5 bases). The CDR3 is 17 amino acids. The V and J ends lost 2 bases and 0 bases respectively, with 16 bases between them. CDR1 LNHDA and CDR2 SQIVND come from the germline V gene (reference sequence).

The chain is built from TRBV11-3 and TRBJ2-1; 13 bases agree with TRBD2. Germline V gene sequence: CDR1 SGHNT, CDR2 YENEEA. Trimming removed 3 bases from V and 9 bases from J; junction bases left unmatched: 8. CDR3 size: 16 residues. CDR3 bases: TGTGCCAGCAGCTTGTCACTAGCGGGGGGGATCGGTGAGCAGTTCTTC. It translates to CASSLSLAGGIGEQFF. Supplemented by reference TRBV11-3 and TRBJ2-1, the full variable domain reads EAGVVQSPRYKIIEKKQPVAFWCNPISGHNTLYWYLQNLGQGPELLIRYENEEAVDDSQLPKDRFSAERLKGVDSTLKIQPAELGDSAVYLCASSLSLAGGIGEQFFGPGTRLTVL.

The rearrangement uses TRBV4-1 and TRBJ2-6; 9 bases are shared with TRBD1. Per germline, CDR1 MGHRA and CDR2 YSYEKL. With V trimmed by 4 bases and J by 0 bases, 7 bases remained unmatched. This CDR3 spans 18 amino acids. Here the CDR3 DNA reads TGCGCCAGCAGCCCCTTTCCGGGACAGGGCTCTGGGGCCAACGTCCTGACTTTC. This translates into CASSPFPGQGSGANVLTF.

The chain couples TRBV9 to TRBJ2-3, with 8 bases identical to TRBD1. The CDR3 totals 18 residues. Germline-derived CDR1 and CDR2 are SGDLS and YYNGEE. V lost 0 bases to trimming and J lost 1 base; unmatched junction nucleotides: 10. CDR3 sequence: CASSVEAGGSWGTDTQYF. As DNA, the CDR3 is TGTGCCAGCAGCGTAGAGGCAGGGGGCTCCTGGGGCACAGATACGCAGTATTTT. The whole variable domain, filled in from reference TRBV9 and TRBJ2-3, reads DSGVTQTPKHLITATGQRVTLRCSPRSGDLSVYWYQQSLDQGLQFLIQYYNGEERAKGNILERFSAQQFPDLHSELNLSSLELGDSALYFCASSVEAGGSWGTDTQYFGPGTRLTVL.

The gene calls are TRBV13 and TRBJ2-1; 10 positions agree with TRBD1. Germline V gene sequence: CDR1 PRHDT, CDR2 FYEKMQ (reference sequence). CDR3 size: 13 residues. Trimming removed 5 bases from V and 6 bases from J; junction bases left unmatched: 1. The CDR3 protein is CASSRDRGNEQFF. The CDR3 nucleotides are TGTGCCAGCAGCAGGGACAGGGGCAATGAGCAGTTCTTC.

The chain combines TRBV9 with TRBJ2-7; D gene ambiguous. There are 15 residues in the CDR3. The V end was cut by 0 bases, the J end by 3 bases, with 13 bases between. Germline V gene data show CDR1 as SGDLS and CDR2 as YYNGEE. The chain's CDR3 is CASSVGASPDYEQYF. CDR3 DNA sequence: TGTGCCAGCAGCGTAGGAGCAAGCCCCGACTACGAGCAGTACTTC.

This chain uses TRBV7-2 with TRBJ1-1, with D possibly TRBD1 on 5 matching bases. Looked up from germline, CDR1 is SGHTA and CDR2 is FQGNSA. Trimming took 1 base from V and 4 from J, leaving 7 bases between them. The CDR3 is 13 amino acids. DNA for the CDR3: TGTGCCAGCAGCTTAGACAGGCGCACTGAAGCTTTCTTT. Translated, it gives CASSLDRRTEAFF.

The chain has TRBV28 and TRBJ1-2; D possibly corresponds to TRBD1 (5 bases). V shed 5 bases and J shed 0 bases, with 7 bases lying between them. Germline V gene data show CDR1 as MDHEN and CDR2 as SYDVKM. The CDR3 extends over 13 amino acids. CDR3 loop: CASSTGANYGYTF. In DNA form, the CDR3 reads TGTGCCAGCAGTACAGGAGCTAACTATGGCTACACCTTC.

The chain links TRBV2 to TRBJ1-6, with a weak D call TRBD1 (5 bases). The CDR3 has 11 amino acids. Trimming cost V 7 bases and J 11 bases, with 9 bases left between them. In germline, CDR1 is SNHLY, CDR2 FYNNEI. CDR3 protein: CASNGGTPLHF. CDR3 in DNA: TGTGCCAGCAACGGGGGAACACCCCTCCACTTT.

This clone was detected only a few times. The rearrangement uses TRBV5-1 and TRBJ2-7, with a possible D match to TRBD1 (5 bases). V lost 0 bases and J 4 bases, leaving 17 bases between the germline ends. The germline V gene encodes CDR1 SGHRS and CDR2 YFSETQ. This CDR3 has 16 amino acids. The CDR3 sequence is CASSLAESGHSYEQYF. CDR3 in DNA: TGCGCCAGCAGCTTGGCGGAAAGTGGACACTCTTACGAGCAGTACTTC. The full variable domain, in which reference TRBV5-1 and TRBJ2-7 provide the parts outside the CDR3, is KAGVTQTPRYLIKTRGQQVTLSCSPISGHRSVSWYQQTPGQGLQFLFEYFSETQRNKGNFPGRFSGRQFSNSRSEMNVSTLELGDSALYLCASSLAESGHSYEQYFGPGTRLTVT.

J is TRBJ2-1 and V is TRBV6-6; 8 bases align to TRBD1. There are 16 residues in the CDR3. Trimming took 2 bases from V and 0 from J; bases not matched to a gene: 3. In germline, CDR1 is MNHNY, CDR2 SVGAGI (reference sequence). In DNA form, the CDR3 reads TGTGCCAGCAGTTACGTCACAGGGGGCTCCTACAATGAGCAGTTCTTC. This translates into CASSYVTGGSYNEQFF.

V is TRBV5-1 and J is TRBJ2-2; D might be TRBD1 (6 bases). This CDR3 is built from 16 residues. V shed 0 bases and J shed 1 base, with 10 bases lying between them. Germline V gene sequence: CDR1 SGHRS, CDR2 YFSETQ. The CDR3 is CASSLEGHRNTGELFF. The CDR3 DNA sequence: TGCGCCAGCAGCTTGGAGGGACATAGGAACACCGGGGAGCTGTTTTTT. Combining the CDR3 with reference TRBV5-1 and TRBJ2-2 gives the whole variable domain KAGVTQTPRYLIKTRGQQVTLSCSPISGHRSVSWYQQTPGQGLQFLFEYFSETQRNKGNFPGRFSGRQFSNSRSEMNVSTLELGDSALYLCASSLEGHRNTGELFFGEGSRLTVL.

This chain uses TRBV29-1 with TRBJ2-7, with 10 bases lining up with TRBD1. This CDR3 has 15 residues. Trimming cost V 6 bases and J 3 bases; bases outside gene matches: 11. CDR1 and CDR2 (germline): SQVTM, ANQGSEA. The CDR3 DNA reads TGCAGCGTGGATGGGACAGGGGATAACGGCTACGAGCAGTACTTC. Amino acids: CSVDGTGDNGYEQYF.

V is TRBV4-3 and J is TRBJ2-2; no reliable D call. The germline CDR1 and CDR2 sequences are LGHNA and YSLEER. This CDR3 spans 13 amino acids. Trimming cost V 3 bases and J 6 bases, with 8 bases left between them. CDR3 sequence reads: CASSHTGSGELFF. The CDR3 nucleotides read TGCGCCAGCAGCCACACGGGTTCCGGGGAGCTGTTTTTT.

The chain employs TRBV9 and TRBJ2-1; D ambiguous. V gave up 0 bases and J gave up 8 bases, with 9 bases separating them. This CDR3 has 13 amino acids. Germline CDR1 SGDLS, CDR2 YYNGEE. The CDR3 is CASSVDRFDEQFF. The CDR3 DNA follows: TGTGCCAGCAGCGTAGATCGGTTCGATGAGCAGTTCTTC.

The chain is built from TRBV9 and TRBJ2-7; no clear D gene. Trimming left V 5 bases short and J 3 bases short, with 21 bases between. Germline CDR1 SGDLS, CDR2 YYNGEE. The CDR3 totals 16 residues. Written as DNA, the CDR3 is TGTGCCAGCAGGGAACTGGGCCCCCCAGGATACTACGAGCAGTACTTC. The encoded protein is CASRELGPPGYYEQYF.

The V gene is TRBV2, the J gene TRBJ2-1; the match to TRBD1 covers 7 bases. V dropped 5 bases and J dropped 6; count of bases not matched to a gene: 7. The CDR3 is 14 residues long. Germline assignment: CDR1 SNHLY and CDR2 FYNNEI. The chain's CDR3 is CASSPDRVGNEQFF. The CDR3 region has the DNA TGTGCCAGCAGTCCAGACAGGGTTGGCAATGAGCAGTTCTTC.

J is TRBJ2-1 and V is TRBV28; no clear D gene. V was cut by 3 bases and J by 0 bases, with 9 bases left in between. Germline V lookup: CDR1 MDHEN, CDR2 SYDVKM. The length of the CDR3 is 15 residues. The CDR3 sequence is CASSLRLSSYNEQFF. The CDR3 bases are TGTGCCAGCAGTTTGAGGCTGAGCTCCTACAATGAGCAGTTCTTC.

This chain's CDR3 is CASSQDYANIQYF. The CDR3, as DNA: TGCGCCAGCAGCCAAGATTATGCGAACATTCAGTACTTC. This chain links TRBV4-3 with TRBJ2-4; no reliable D call. The CDR3 loop spans 13 amino acids. Germline CDR1 is LGHNA and CDR2 is YSLEER. V was shortened by 0 bases and J by 7 bases, with 7 bases between the two germline ends.

This clone was seen once. CDR3 sequence (DNA): TGCGCCAGCAGCTTGGTAGACTCTAGGTACAATGAGCAGTTCTTC. Residues: CASSLVDSRYNEQFF. The gene calls are TRBV5-1 and TRBJ2-1, with D unclear. CDR1 and CDR2 from the germline V gene are SGHRS and YFSETQ. CDR3 size: 15 residues. The ends were cut back, 0 bases at V and 4 bases at J, with 11 bases in the middle. Full variable domain (missing parts from reference TRBV5-1 and TRBJ2-1): KAGVTQTPRYLIKTRGQQVTLSCSPISGHRSVSWYQQTPGQGLQFLFEYFSETQRNKGNFPGRFSGRQFSNSRSEMNVSTLELGDSALYLCASSLVDSRYNEQFFGPGTRLTVL.

The CDR3 DNA is TGTGCCACCAGACCCATACTAGCGGGGAATTACGAGCAGTACTTC. Residues: CATRPILAGNYEQYF. The chain combines TRBV15 with TRBJ2-7; 10 positions match TRBD2. The junction had 9 bases not matched to a gene; V was cut back by 6 bases and J by 4 bases. Germline V gene sequence: CDR1 LNHNV, CDR2 YYDKDF (reference sequence). The length of the CDR3 is 15 residues.

V gene TRBV28 combines with J gene TRBJ1-6; D possibly corresponds to TRBD1 (6 bases). This CDR3 spans 14 amino acids. The germline V and J ends were trimmed by 2 bases and 10 bases, with 12 bases remaining between them. Per germline, CDR1 MDHEN and CDR2 SYDVKM. The CDR3 loop reads CASSLRTVGSPLHF. The CDR3 DNA sequence: TGTGCCAGCAGTTTAAGGACAGTCGGGTCACCCCTCCACTTT.

This chain connects TRBV19 to TRBJ1-2; 9 nucleotides agree with TRBD1. Unmatched junction bases numbered 9, after V lost 6 bases and J lost 4 bases. This CDR3 is built from 15 residues. Germline V lookup: CDR1 LNHDA, CDR2 SQIVND (reference sequence). In DNA form, the CDR3 reads TGTGCCAGTAGGACGCCTTGGACAGGGGTCTATGGCTACACCTTC. This encodes CASRTPWTGVYGYTF. Looking up the rest from reference TRBV19 and TRBJ1-2 gives the full variable domain: DGGITQSPKYLFRKEGQNVTLSCEQNLNHDAMYWYRQDPGQGLRLIYYSQIVNDFQKGDIAEGYSVSREKKESFPLTVTSAQKNPTAFYLCASRTPWTGVYGYTFGSGTRLTVV.

The rearrangement links TRBV29-1 to TRBJ1-1; the match to TRBD1 covers 8 bases. The CDR3 runs to 13 residues. The J segment lost 3 bases and the V segment lost 6 bases, leaving 6 bases of the junction unmatched. From germline, CDR1 is SQVTM and CDR2 ANQGSEA. The DNA of the CDR3 is TGCAGCGTGGCCGGACAGGGTTACACTGAAGCTTTCTTT. It is translated as CSVAGQGYTEAFF.